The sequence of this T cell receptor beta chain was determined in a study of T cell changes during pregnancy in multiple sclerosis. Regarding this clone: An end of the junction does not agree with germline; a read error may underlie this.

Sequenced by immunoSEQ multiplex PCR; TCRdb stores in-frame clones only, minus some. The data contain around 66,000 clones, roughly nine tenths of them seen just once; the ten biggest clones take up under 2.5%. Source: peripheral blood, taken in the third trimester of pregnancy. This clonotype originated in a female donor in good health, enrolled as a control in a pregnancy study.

The CDR3 loop is CASSRGQSPDTQYF. The CDR3 DNA follows: TGTGCTAGCAGCCGGGGACAGAGTCCAGATACGCAGTATTTT. J is TRBJ2-3 and V is TRBV7-7; 7 nucleotides match TRBD1. Germline V gene sequence: CDR1 SSHAT, CDR2 FNYEAQ (reference sequence). The CDR3 spans 14 residues.